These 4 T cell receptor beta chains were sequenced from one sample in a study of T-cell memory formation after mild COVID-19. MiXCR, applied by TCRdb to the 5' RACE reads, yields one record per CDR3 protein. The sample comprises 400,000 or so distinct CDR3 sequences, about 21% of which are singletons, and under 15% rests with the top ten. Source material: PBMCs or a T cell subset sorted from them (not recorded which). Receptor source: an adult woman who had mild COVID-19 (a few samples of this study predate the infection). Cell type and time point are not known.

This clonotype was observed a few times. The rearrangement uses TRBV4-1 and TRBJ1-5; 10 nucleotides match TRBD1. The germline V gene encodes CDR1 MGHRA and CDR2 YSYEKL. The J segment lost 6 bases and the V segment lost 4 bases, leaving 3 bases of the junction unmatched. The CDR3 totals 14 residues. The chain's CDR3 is CASSRGQGVQPQHF. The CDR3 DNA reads TGCGCCAGCAGCCGAGGACAGGGGGTTCAGCCCCAGCATTTT.

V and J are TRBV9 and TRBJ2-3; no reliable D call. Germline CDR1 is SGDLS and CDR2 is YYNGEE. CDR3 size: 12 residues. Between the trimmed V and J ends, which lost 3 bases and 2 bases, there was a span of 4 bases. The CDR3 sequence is CASSANTDTQYF. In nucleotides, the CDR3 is TGTGCCAGCAGCGCTAACACAGATACGCAGTATTTT.

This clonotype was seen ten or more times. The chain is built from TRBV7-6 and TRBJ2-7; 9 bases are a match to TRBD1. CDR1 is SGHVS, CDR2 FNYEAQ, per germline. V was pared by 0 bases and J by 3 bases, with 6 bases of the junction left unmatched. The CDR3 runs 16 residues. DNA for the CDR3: TGTGCCAGCAGCTTAGCGGGACAGGGTAGCCTCTACGAGCAGTACTTC. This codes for CASSLAGQGSLYEQYF.

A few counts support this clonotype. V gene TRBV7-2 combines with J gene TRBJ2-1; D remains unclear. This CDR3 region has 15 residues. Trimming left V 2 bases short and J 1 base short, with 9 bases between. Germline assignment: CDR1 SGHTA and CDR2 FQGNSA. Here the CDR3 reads CASSLRSESYNEQFF. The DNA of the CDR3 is TGTGCCAGCAGCTTACGCTCGGAATCCTACAATGAGCAGTTCTTC.